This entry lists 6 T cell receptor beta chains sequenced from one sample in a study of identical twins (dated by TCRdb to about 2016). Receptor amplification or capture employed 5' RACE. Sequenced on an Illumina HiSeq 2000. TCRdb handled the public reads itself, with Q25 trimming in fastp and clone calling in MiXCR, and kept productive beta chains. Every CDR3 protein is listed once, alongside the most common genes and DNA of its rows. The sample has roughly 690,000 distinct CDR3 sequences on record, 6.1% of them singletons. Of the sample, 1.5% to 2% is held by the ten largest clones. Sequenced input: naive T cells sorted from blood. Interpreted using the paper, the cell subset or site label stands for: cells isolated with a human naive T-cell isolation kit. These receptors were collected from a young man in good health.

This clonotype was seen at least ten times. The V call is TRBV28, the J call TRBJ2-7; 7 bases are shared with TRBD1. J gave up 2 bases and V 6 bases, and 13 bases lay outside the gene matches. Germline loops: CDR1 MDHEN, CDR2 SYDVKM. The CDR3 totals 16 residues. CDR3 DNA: TGTGCCAGCAGCCGACCCCCTTCCGGGACAGCCTACGAGCAGTACTTC. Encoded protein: CASSRPPSGTAYEQYF. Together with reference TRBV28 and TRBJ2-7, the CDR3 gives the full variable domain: DVKVTQSSRYLVKRTGEKVFLECVQDMDHENMFWYRQDPGLGLRLIYFSYDVKMKEKGDIPEGYSVSREKKERFSLILESASTNQTSMYLCASSRPPSGTAYEQYFGPGTRLTVT.

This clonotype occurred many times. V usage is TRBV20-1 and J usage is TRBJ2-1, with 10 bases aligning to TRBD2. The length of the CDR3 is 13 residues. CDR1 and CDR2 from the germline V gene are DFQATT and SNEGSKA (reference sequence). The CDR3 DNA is TGCAGCCTCAAGCGGGAGGGTTACTATGAGCAGTTCTTC. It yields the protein CSLKREGYYEQFF.

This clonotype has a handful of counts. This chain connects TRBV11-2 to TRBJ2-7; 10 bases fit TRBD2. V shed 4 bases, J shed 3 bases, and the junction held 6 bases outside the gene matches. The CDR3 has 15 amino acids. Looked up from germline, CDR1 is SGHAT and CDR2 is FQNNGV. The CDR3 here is CASSSLAGDVYEQYV. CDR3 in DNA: TGTGCCAGCAGCTCTCTAGCGGGAGACGTCTACGAGCAGTACGTC.

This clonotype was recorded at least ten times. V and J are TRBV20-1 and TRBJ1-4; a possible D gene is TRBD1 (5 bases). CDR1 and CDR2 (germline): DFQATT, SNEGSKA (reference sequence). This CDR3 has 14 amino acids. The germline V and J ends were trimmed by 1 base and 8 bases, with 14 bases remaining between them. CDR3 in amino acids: CSARVGQGWEKLFF. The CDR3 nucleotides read TGCAGTGCTAGAGTGGGGCAGGGTTGGGAAAAACTGTTTTTT.

As DNA, the CDR3 is TGCGCCAGCAGCTTGTTGACAGAGAACACCGGGGAGCTGTTTTTT. Translated: CASSLLTENTGELFF. The rearrangement links TRBV5-1 to TRBJ2-2, with TRBD1 as a possible D gene (5 bases). The CDR3 runs 15 residues. The ends were cut back, 1 base at V and 1 base at J, with 8 bases in the middle. The germline V gene encodes CDR1 SGHRS and CDR2 YFSETQ.

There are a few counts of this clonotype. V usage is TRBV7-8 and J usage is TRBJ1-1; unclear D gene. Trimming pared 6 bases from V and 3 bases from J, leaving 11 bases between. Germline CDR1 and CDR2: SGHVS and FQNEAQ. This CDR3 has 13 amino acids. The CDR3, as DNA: TGTGCCAGCAGGACTGAGTGGGACACTGAAGCTTTCTTT. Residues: CASRTEWDTEAFF.